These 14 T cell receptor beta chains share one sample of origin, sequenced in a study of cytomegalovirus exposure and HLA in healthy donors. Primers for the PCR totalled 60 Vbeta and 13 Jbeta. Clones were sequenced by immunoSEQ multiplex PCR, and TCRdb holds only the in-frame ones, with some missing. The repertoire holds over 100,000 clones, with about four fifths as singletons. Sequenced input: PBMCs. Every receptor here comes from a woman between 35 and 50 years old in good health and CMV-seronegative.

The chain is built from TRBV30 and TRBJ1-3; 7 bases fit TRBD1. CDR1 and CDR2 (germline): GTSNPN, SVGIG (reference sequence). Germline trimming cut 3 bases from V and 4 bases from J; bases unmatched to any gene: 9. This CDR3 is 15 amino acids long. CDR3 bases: TGTGCCTGGAGGCCCCCAGGGGGATCGGGAAACACCATATATTTT. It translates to CAWRPPGGSGNTIYF.

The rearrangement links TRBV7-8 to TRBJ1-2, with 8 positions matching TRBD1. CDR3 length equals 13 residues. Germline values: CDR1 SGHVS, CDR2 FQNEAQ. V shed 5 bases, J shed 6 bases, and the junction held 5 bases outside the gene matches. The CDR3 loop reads CASSTDRGDGYTF. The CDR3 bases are TGTGCCAGCAGCACCGACAGGGGAGATGGCTACACCTTC.

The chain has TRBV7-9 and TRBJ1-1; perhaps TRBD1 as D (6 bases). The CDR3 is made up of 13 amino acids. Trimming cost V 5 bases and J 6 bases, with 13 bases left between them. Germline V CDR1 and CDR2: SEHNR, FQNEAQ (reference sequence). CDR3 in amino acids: CASSEQGLPEAFF. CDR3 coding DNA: TGTGCCAGCAGCGAACAGGGCCTCCCTGAAGCTTTCTTT.

The CDR3 loop reads CASTLAGETQYF. The CDR3 coding sequence is TGTGCCAGCACCCTCGCCGGGGAGACGCAGTATTTT. The chain carries TRBV11-1 and TRBJ2-3; the D gene is possibly TRBD2 (5 bases). V was shortened by 7 bases and J by 9 bases, with 14 bases between the two germline ends. The CDR3 totals 12 residues. Germline values: CDR1 SGHAT, CDR2 FQDESV (reference sequence).

The DNA for the CDR3 is TGTGCCAGCAGCCAAGCCGGGACAGGGGCGCGTTATGTGGACGAGCAGTACTTC. Its translation is CASSQAGTGARYVDEQYF. This chain connects TRBV4-2 to TRBJ2-7; 10 nucleotides match TRBD1. The length of the CDR3 is 18 residues. Looked up from germline, CDR1 is LGHNA and CDR2 is YNFKEQ. Germline trimming cut 1 base from V and 5 bases from J; bases unmatched to any gene: 14.

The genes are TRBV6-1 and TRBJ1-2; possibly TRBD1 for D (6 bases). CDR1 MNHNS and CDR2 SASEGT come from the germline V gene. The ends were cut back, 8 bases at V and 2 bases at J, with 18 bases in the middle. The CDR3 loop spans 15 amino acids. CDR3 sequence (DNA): TGTGCCAGCCTGGATCGGGGGGGGACAAACTATGGCTACACCTTC. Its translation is CASLDRGGTNYGYTF.

This CDR3 is CASSFGTGGGGYTF. Written as DNA, the CDR3 is TGTGCCAGCAGCTTCGGGACAGGGGGCGGTGGCTACACCTTC. The chain has TRBV5-8 and TRBJ1-2; 12 bases are shared with TRBD1. V trimming: 2 bases; J trimming: 7 bases; junction bases outside the gene matches: 3. The CDR3 runs 14 residues. Germline V CDR1 and CDR2: SGHTS, YDEGEE. The variable domain in full, completed from reference TRBV5-8 and TRBJ1-2, reads EAGVTQSPTHLIKTRGQQATLRCSPISGHTSVYWYQQALGLGLQFLLWYDEGEERNRGNFPPRFSGRQFPNYSSELNVNALELEDSALYLCASSFGTGGGGYTFGSGTRLTVV.

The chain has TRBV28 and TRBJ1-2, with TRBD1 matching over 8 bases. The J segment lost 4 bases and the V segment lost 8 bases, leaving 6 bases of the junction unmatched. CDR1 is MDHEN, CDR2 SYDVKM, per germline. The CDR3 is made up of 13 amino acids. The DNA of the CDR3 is TGTGCCAGCCGACAGGGGCTAACCTATGGCTACACCTTC. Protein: CASRQGLTYGYTF.

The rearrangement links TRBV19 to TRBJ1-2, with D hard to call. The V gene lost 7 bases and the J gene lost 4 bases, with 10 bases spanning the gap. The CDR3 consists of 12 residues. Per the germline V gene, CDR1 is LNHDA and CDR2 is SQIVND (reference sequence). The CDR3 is CASNRGRYGYTF. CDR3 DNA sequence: TGTGCCAGTAATAGAGGCCGCTATGGCTACACCTTC.

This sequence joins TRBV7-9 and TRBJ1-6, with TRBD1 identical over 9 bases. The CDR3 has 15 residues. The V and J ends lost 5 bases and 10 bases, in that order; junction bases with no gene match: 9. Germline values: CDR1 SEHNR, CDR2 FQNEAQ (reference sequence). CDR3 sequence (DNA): TGTGCCAGCAGCCGAGACCGGGACAGGGCCTCACCCCTCCACTTT. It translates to CASSRDRDRASPLHF. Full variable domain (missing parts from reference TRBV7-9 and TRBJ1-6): DTGVSQNPRHKITKRGQNVTFRCDPISEHNRLYWYRQTLGQGPEFLTYFQNEAQLEKSRLLSDRFSAERPKGSFSTLEIQRTEQGDSAMYLCASSRDRDRASPLHFGNGTRLTVT.

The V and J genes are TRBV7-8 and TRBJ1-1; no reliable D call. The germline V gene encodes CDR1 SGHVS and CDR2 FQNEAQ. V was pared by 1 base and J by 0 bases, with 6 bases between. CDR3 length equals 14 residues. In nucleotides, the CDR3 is TGTGCCAGCAGCTTAGAACAGCTGAACACTGAAGCTTTCTTT. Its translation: CASSLEQLNTEAFF.

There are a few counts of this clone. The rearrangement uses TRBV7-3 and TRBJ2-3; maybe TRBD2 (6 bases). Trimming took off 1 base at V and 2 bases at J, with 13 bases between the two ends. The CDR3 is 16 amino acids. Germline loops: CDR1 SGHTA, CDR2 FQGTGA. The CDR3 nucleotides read TGTGCCAGCAGCTTAAATGGGCGGGGCAACACAGATACGCAGTATTTT. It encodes CASSLNGRGNTDTQYF.

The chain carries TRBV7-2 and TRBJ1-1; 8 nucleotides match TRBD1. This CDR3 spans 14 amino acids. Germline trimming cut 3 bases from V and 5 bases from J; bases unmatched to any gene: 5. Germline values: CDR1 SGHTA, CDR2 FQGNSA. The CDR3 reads CASSFYRGETEAFF. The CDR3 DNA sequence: TGTGCCAGCAGCTTTTACAGGGGGGAAACTGAAGCTTTCTTT.

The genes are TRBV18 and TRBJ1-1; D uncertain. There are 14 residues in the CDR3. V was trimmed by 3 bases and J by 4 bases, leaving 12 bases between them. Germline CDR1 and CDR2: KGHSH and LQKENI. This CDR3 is CASSPSAGSTEAFF. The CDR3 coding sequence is TGTGCCAGCTCACCCTCCGCCGGGTCCACTGAAGCTTTCTTT.